Sequencing of this T cell receptor beta chain was carried out in a study of T cell clonality in common variable immunodeficiency. This clone is labeled as medium-sized. The sequence runs out 3 residues before the end of the CDR3; the remainder is reconstructed from the germline J gene. The CDR3 sequence is 15 residues long. The V gene's germline CDR1 is GTSNPN and CDR2 SVGIG (reference sequence). Between the trimmed V and J ends, which lost 0 bases and 0 bases, there was a span of 10 bases. Most patients and controls had Caucasian heritage. The protocol was immunoSEQ multiplex PCR, while the TCRdb copy is restricted to in-frame clones and leaves out a portion. The sample is made up of about 43,000 clones, none counted only once.

The rearrangement links TRBV30 to TRBJ2-3; the D gene is possibly TRBD2 (6 bases). The TCR comes from a person aged 18 to 75 in good health. Material: peripheral blood mononuclear cells. The CDR3 protein is CAWSVDGTSTDTQYF. The CDR3 bases that were read are TGTGCCTGGAGTGTGGACGGGACTAGCACAGATACG.